A single sample is the source of the 13 T cell receptor beta chains below, sequenced in a study of CD8+ T cells in alopecia areata. The authors extracted RNA and reverse transcribed it into cDNA as the sequencing template. Generated by immunoSEQ multiplex PCR, the TCRdb table keeps only in-frame clones and is missing some. This repertoire holds under 350,000 clones, and none appear only once. A sort of pooled cutaneous lymph node cells used CD4, CD8alpha, NKG2D, NKG2ACE and other stains. Sequencing input: CD4+ T cells sorted from a lymph node. The receptors originated from a C3H/HeJ mouse with alopecia areata. For this strain, the MHC haplotype corresponds to H2-k.

This clone has just a few counts. Germline and genes here are mouse. This CDR3 is also generated by other DNA sequences in the sample. CDR3 protein: CASSQGTGGDTQYF. The CDR3 DNA, read in part, is TGTGCCAGCAGCCAGGGGACAGGGGGAGAC. This rearrangement joins TRBV5 to TRBJ2-5; 11 bases fit TRBD1. The read gets to within 4 residues of the CDR3 end, and the germline J gene fills in the rest. The CDR3 is 14 amino acids. Germline assignment: CDR1 LGHNA and CDR2 YNLKQL (reference sequence).

Regarding this clone: The gene symbols are mouse symbols. The sequence runs out 4 residues before the end of the CDR3; the remainder is reconstructed from the germline J gene. The rearrangement uses TRBV13-1 and TRBJ1-1; perhaps TRBD1 as D (5 bases). The CDR3 contains 15 residues. The V and J ends lost 0 bases and 3 bases respectively, with 12 bases between them. Per the germline V gene, CDR1 is NSHNY and CDR2 is SYGAGN. The DNA read from the CDR3 is TGTGCCAGCAGTGATGCGAAGGGAGGGGACACA. Its translation: CASSDAKGGDT. The entire CDR3 is CASSDAKGGDTEVFF.

For this clone: Each gene name is a mouse one. The CDR3 extends 4 residues past the end of the read, so its final part is completed from the germline J gene. The chain links TRBV13-1 to TRBJ2-2; 8 nucleotides agree with TRBD2. The CDR3 sequence is 16 residues long. Germline V gene sequence: CDR1 NSHNY, CDR2 SYGAGN. The ends lost 2 bases at V and 3 bases at J; junction bases unmatched: 6. CDR3 protein: CASSDLGGGYTGQLYF. CDR3 bases read: TGTGCCAGCAGTGACCTGGGGGGAGGATACACCGGG.

About this clone itself: A much larger clone lies a single base off, so this may be a read error. Gene names refer to mouse genes. The CDR3 end is not reached by the read, which stops 4 residues before it; the germline J gene fills it in. The sample has other DNA sequences that encode this CDR3 too. The chain has TRBV19 and TRBJ1-1; TRBD1 matches 7 bases. The germline V gene has CDR1 FNHDT and CDR2 SITEND (reference sequence). The CDR3 covers 12 residues. J was trimmed by 4 bases and V by 4 bases; bases with no gene match: 1. The CDR3 sequence: CASSRQGTEVFF. The CDR3 bases that were read are TGTGCCAGCAGTCGACAGGGCACA.

Concerning this clone itself: Gene names and germline refer to mouse. The missing CDR3 end, 4 residues past where the read stops, is filled in from the germline J gene. The chain uses TRBV19 and TRBJ2-3, with TRBD1 identical over 9 bases. The V segment lost 7 bases and the J segment 0 bases; nucleotides outside the gene matches: 6. In germline, CDR1 is FNHDT, CDR2 SITEND (reference sequence). This CDR3 contains 15 residues. The part of the CDR3 DNA that was read is TGTGCCAGCGTCCGGGACAGGGCTAGTGCAGAA. Translating it yields CASVRDRASAE. The entire CDR3 protein reads CASVRDRASAETLYF.

This clone was recorded a few times. Here the gene names and germline are mouse. The observed sequence ends 4 residues before the CDR3 terminus, with the missing tail filled in from the germline J gene. At the DNA level, this CDR3 is encoded by other sequences in the same sample as well. This sequence joins TRBV13-2 and TRBJ2-1; 11 bases match TRBD2. The CDR3 runs to 15 residues. In germline, CDR1 is NNHNN, CDR2 SYGAGS (reference sequence). The trim removed 2 bases at V and 4 bases at J, leaving 2 bases unmatched. CDR3 protein: CASGERDWGYAEQFF. The part of the CDR3 DNA that was read is TGTGCCAGCGGTGAAAGGGACTGGGGGTATGCT.

Details on this clone: A read error may account for a junction end that differs from germline. The germline and genes are mouse ones. The read is 4 residues too short to cover the CDR3 end, so that end is filled in from the germline J gene. The rearrangement uses TRBV17 and TRBJ2-5, with TRBD2 identical over 12 bases. The CDR3 has 16 residues. The germline gives CDR1 MNHDT, CDR2 YYDKIL. CDR3 sequence: CARSRDWGVDQDTQYF. CDR3 DNA, as far as it was read: TGTGCTAGAAGTAGGGACTGGGGGGTGGACCAAGAC.

This clone turned up a few times. The gene names here belong to mouse. The CDR3 end falls 4 residues outside the read, so it is completed with the germline J gene. The chain is built from TRBV13-1 and TRBJ1-1, with D perhaps TRBD1 (5 bases). Trimming removed 0 bases from V and 0 bases from J, with 9 bases in between. The germline CDR1 and CDR2 sequences are NSHNY and SYGAGN. The CDR3 length is 15 residues. Incomplete CDR3 DNA: TGTGCCAGCAGTGATGTGGGGGTTGCAAACACA. Translating gives CASSDVGVANT. The whole CDR3 region reads CASSDVGVANTEVFF.

This clone has more than one count but fewer than ten. The gene symbols are mouse symbols. Coverage ceases 3 residues before the CDR3 finishes, and the germline J gene fills in the end. Other DNA sequences in this sample translate to the same CDR3. The chain uses TRBV1 and TRBJ1-6; D perhaps matches TRBD1 (6 bases). TRBJ1-6 is classed as an ORF, of uncertain function. The CDR3 has 16 residues. Between the trimmed V and J ends, which lost 0 bases and 4 bases, there was a span of 10 bases. Germline assignment: CDR1 NSQYPW and CDR2 LRSPGD (reference sequence). Partial CDR3 DNA: TGCACCTGCAGTGCAGATCGCCAGGGGTATAATTCGCCC. It yields the protein CTCSADRQGYNSP. The whole CDR3 protein is CTCSADRQGYNSPLYF.

In regard to this clone: Gene labels here are mouse ones. The sequence runs out 4 residues before the end of the CDR3; the remainder is reconstructed from the germline J gene. The rearrangement joins TRBV19 to TRBJ2-5; 9 nucleotides agree with TRBD2. Germline trimming cut 5 bases from V and 2 bases from J; bases unmatched to any gene: 6. There are 15 residues in the CDR3. Germline CDR1 is FNHDT and CDR2 is SITEND (reference sequence). CDR3 DNA (partial): TGTGCCAGCAGACGACTGGGGGACAGCCAAGAC. The encoded protein is CASRRLGDSQD. The full CDR3 reads CASRRLGDSQDTQYF.

This clone has more than one count but fewer than ten. The genes and germline here are from mouse. The CDR3 is cut off 4 residues early in the read; its end comes from the germline J gene. V and J are TRBV5 and TRBJ1-1, with D uncertain. In germline, CDR1 is LGHNA, CDR2 YNLKQL (reference sequence). V lost 2 bases to trimming and J lost 0 bases, with 4 bases between them. This CDR3 comprises 13 residues. The CDR3 sequence: CASSQRSNTEVFF. The CDR3 bases that were read are TGTGCCAGCAGCCAAAGGTCAAACACA.

There are a few counts of this clone. Gene names denote mouse genes. The observed sequence ends 4 residues before the CDR3 terminus, with the missing tail filled in from the germline J gene. The same CDR3 is also encoded by other DNA sequences in this sample. The chain combines TRBV17 with TRBJ2-3, with TRBD2 matching 8 bases. CDR1 and CDR2 (germline): MNHDT, YYDKIL. V shed 1 base, J shed 0 bases, and the junction held 0 bases outside the gene matches. This CDR3 region has 15 residues. CDR3 DNA, as far as it was read: TGTGCTAGCAGTAGAGTGGGGGGGAGTGCAGAA. Its protein is CASSRVGGSAE. The whole CDR3 protein is CASSRVGGSAETLYF. The full variable domain, rest sourced from reference TRBV17 and TRBJ2-3, is DTTVKQNPRYKLARVGKPVNLICSQTMNHDTMYWYQKKPNQAPKLLLFYYDKILNREADTFEKFQSSRPNNSFCSLYIGSAGLEYSAMYLCASSRVGGSAETLYFGSGTRLTVL.

Concerning this clone: Gene names are the mouse ones. The DNA ends 4 residues before the CDR3 does, and the rest of the CDR3 is filled in from the germline J gene. The chain couples TRBV5 to TRBJ1-1, with TRBD1 matching over 7 bases. Germline CDR1 and CDR2: LGHNA and YNLKQL (reference sequence). The CDR3 is made up of 14 amino acids. V lost 4 bases and J lost 3; bases outside the gene matches: 5. The CDR3 loop is CASSRDRAHTEVFF. CDR3 bases read: TGTGCCAGCAGCCGCGACAGGGCCCACACA.